This T cell receptor (beta chain) was recorded in a study of T-cell reconstitution after alpha-beta-depleted transplantation in children. Study conclusions and caveats: One year post-transplant, T-cell counts and diversity were largely derived from T cells produced anew.

There are many counts of this clonotype. Antigen unknown. The CDR3 contains 11 residues. Trimming pared 5 bases from V and 6 bases from J, leaving 5 bases between. Germline-derived CDR1 and CDR2 are MGHDK and SYGVNS. Unique molecular identifiers featured in how the TCRbeta library was prepared. Via MiXCR, TCRdb re-called the PCR reads, giving one row per CDR3 protein. The repertoire holds some 87,000 distinct CDR3 sequences, with around 15% as singletons. The receptor was isolated from a male patient aged 2-9 years who had a stem cell transplant for acute lymphoblastic leukemia, so the T cells may come from the graft donor. This chain joins TRBV25-1 and TRBJ2-1; D not certain. Sample: PBMCs, mostly from graft donor cells, taken 180 days after TCRalphabeta/CD19-depleted stem cell transplant. CDR3 DNA: TGTGCCAGCAGTCCGGGCAATGAGCAGTTCTTC. Encoded protein: CASSPGNEQFF. The whole variable domain, filled in from reference TRBV25-1 and TRBJ2-1, reads EADIYQTPRYLVIGTGKKITLECSQTMGHDKMYWYQQDPGMELHLIHYSYGVNSTEKGDLSSESTVSRIRTEHFPLTLESARPSHTSQYLCASSPGNEQFFGPGTRLTVL.